These 32 T cell receptor beta chains came from one sample sequenced in a study of T-cell reconstitution after alpha-beta-depleted transplantation in children. For TCRbeta, the library was prepared with unique molecular identifiers. A single record per CDR3 protein comes from TCRdb applying MiXCR to the PCR reads. The table includes about a million distinct CDR3 sequences, about 29% detected once. The sequencing here drew on PBMCs, mostly from graft donor cells, taken 360 days after TCRalphabeta/CD19-depleted stem cell transplant. The receptors were sampled from a boy in the first two years of life who had a stem cell transplant for SCID, so the T cells may come from the graft donor.

This clonotype was seen only a few times. This sequence joins TRBV4-1 and TRBJ1-2; 7 nucleotides agree with TRBD1. Per germline, CDR1 MGHRA and CDR2 YSYEKL. J was trimmed by 1 base and V by 1 base; bases with no gene match: 9. The CDR3 runs to 17 residues. Here the CDR3 reads CASSQGLETGFNYGYTF. For the CDR3, the DNA is TGCGCCAGCAGCCAAGGCCTAGAGACAGGGTTTAACTATGGCTACACCTTC.

This clonotype was counted at least ten times. The chain has TRBV27 and TRBJ1-2; no clear D gene. Trimming removed 5 bases at V and 0 bases at J, with 13 bases between. The CDR3 runs 15 residues. Germline-derived CDR1 and CDR2 are MNHEY and SMNVEV (reference sequence). CDR3 loop: CASSARRLANYGYTF. The CDR3 nucleotides are TGTGCCAGCAGTGCTCGACGGTTAGCTAACTATGGCTACACCTTC.

This clonotype was seen a handful of times. V gene TRBV27 combines with J gene TRBJ1-1; 9 positions agree with TRBD1. Trimming cost V 2 bases and J 11 bases; bases outside gene matches: 12. Germline CDR1 reads MNHEY; CDR2 reads SMNVEV (reference sequence). The CDR3 runs 15 residues. Here the CDR3 DNA reads TGTGCCAGCAGTTTAACCCCTCCGGGACAGGGAAGGGCTTTCTTT. This codes for CASSLTPPGQGRAFF.

In its sample, this clonotype was seen a few times. V usage is TRBV12-3 or TRBV12-4 and J usage is TRBJ2-1; D is perhaps TRBD1 or TRBD2 (5 bases each). The CDR3 loop spans 14 amino acids. The V end lost 7 bases, the J end lost 5 bases, and 15 bases lay between the germline ends. Here the CDR3 DNA reads TGTGCCAGCAACCCGGGACGGCTTAACAATGAGCAGTTCTTC. This gives the protein CASNPGRLNNEQFF.

The rearrangement links TRBV5-1 to TRBJ2-1; possibly TRBD1 for D (6 bases). The CDR3 runs 13 residues. From germline, CDR1 is SGHRS and CDR2 YFSETQ. Trimming took 6 bases from V and 10 from J, leaving 17 bases between them. CDR3 amino acids: CASTILDQGEQFF. CDR3 nucleotide sequence: TGCGCCAGCACCATACTCGATCAGGGGGAGCAGTTCTTC.

This clonotype has ten or more counts. The genes are TRBV2 and TRBJ1-5; no reliable D call. V lost 6 bases and J 0 bases, leaving 9 bases between the germline ends. Germline lookup yields CDR1 SNHLY and CDR2 FYNNEI. The CDR3 covers 14 residues. The CDR3 protein is CASRADYSNQPQHF. In DNA, the CDR3 is TGTGCCAGCAGGGCAGACTATAGCAATCAGCCCCAGCATTTT.

The rearrangement joins TRBV29-1 to TRBJ2-1; TRBD1 matches 12 bases. V was clipped by 5 bases and J by 9 bases; unmatched bases: 8. Germline-derived CDR1 and CDR2 are SQVTM and ANQGSEA. The CDR3 spans 14 residues. CDR3 sequence reads: CSVPGTGGQVEQFF. The CDR3 coding sequence is TGCAGCGTTCCCGGGACAGGGGGCCAGGTTGAGCAGTTCTTC.

The rearrangement joins TRBV6-1 to TRBJ2-3, with 11 nucleotides matching TRBD1. This CDR3 region has 15 residues. Germline V gene lookup returns CDR1 MNHNS and CDR2 SASEGT. V shed 6 bases, J shed 0 bases, and the junction held 2 bases outside the gene matches. The CDR3 is CASRGQGASTDTQYF. The CDR3 coding sequence is TGTGCCAGCAGAGGACAGGGGGCTAGCACAGATACGCAGTATTTT.

The V and J genes are TRBV6-5 and TRBJ1-1; weak D call: TRBD1 (5 bases). V was cut by 0 bases and J by 4 bases, with 12 bases left in between. The germline gives CDR1 MNHEY, CDR2 SVGAGI. The CDR3 length is 15 residues. The CDR3 nucleotides read TGTGCCAGCAGTTACTCTCCAGGGCCGCGCACTGAAGCTTTCTTT. As protein: CASSYSPGPRTEAFF.

This clonotype was detected only a few times. The chain recombines TRBV4-3 with TRBJ1-1; D possibly corresponds to TRBD1 (5 bases). Germline CDR1 is LGHNA and CDR2 is YSLEER. The CDR3 extends over 14 amino acids. V was clipped by 0 bases and J by 0 bases, with 5 bases between them. CDR3 nucleotides: TGCGCCAGCAGCCAAGAACAGGTGAACACTGAAGCTTTCTTT. It specifies CASSQEQVNTEAFF.

The V and J genes are TRBV4-3 and TRBJ2-4, with D unclear. The CDR3 is 15 amino acids. The germline V gene encodes CDR1 LGHNA and CDR2 YSLEER. The V and J ends lost 1 base and 0 bases respectively, with 7 bases between them. This chain's CDR3 is CASSQGIIAKNIQYF. CDR3 DNA sequence: TGCGCCAGCAGCCAAGGGATTATAGCCAAAAACATTCAGTACTTC.

V is TRBV10-3 and J is TRBJ2-7, with 8 bases identical to TRBD2. V lost 3 bases, J lost 5 bases, and 3 bases stayed unmatched. CDR1 ENHRY and CDR2 SYGVKD come from the germline V gene. The CDR3 runs 13 residues. The CDR3 here is CAISERGGHEQYF. CDR3 in DNA: TGTGCCATCAGTGAACGGGGGGGCCACGAGCAGTACTTC.

J is TRBJ1-2 and V is TRBV7-9, with a tentative D call TRBD1 (6 bases). V dropped 3 bases and J dropped 4 bases, with 15 bases sitting between them. CDR1 and CDR2 (germline): SEHNR, FQNEAQ (reference sequence). This CDR3 has 15 amino acids. This chain's CDR3 is CASSFTGIGGYGYTF. CDR3 coding DNA: TGTGCCAGCAGCTTTACAGGGATTGGAGGCTATGGCTACACCTTC.

This clonotype was observed a handful of times. V and J are TRBV28 and TRBJ2-5, with 11 bases fitting TRBD2. The CDR3 runs to 16 residues. Germline values: CDR1 MDHEN, CDR2 SYDVKM. V lost 7 bases and J lost 5; bases outside the gene matches: 12. This CDR3 is CASTDASGLAGETQYF. CDR3 nucleotides: TGTGCCAGCACCGATGCCAGTGGACTAGCGGGCGAGACCCAGTACTTC.

This clonotype was seen a handful of times. The chain links TRBV4-3 to TRBJ1-1; 8 bases map to TRBD1. The CDR3 sequence is 15 residues long. With 2 bases clipped from V and 2 bases from J, the junction kept 4 bases outside the gene matches. Looked up from germline, CDR1 is LGHNA and CDR2 is YSLEER. CDR3 DNA sequence: TGCGCCAGCAGCCAATACACAGGGGGAAACACTGAAGCTTTCTTT. Its protein product is CASSQYTGGNTEAFF.

The rearrangement links TRBV12-3 or TRBV12-4 to TRBJ2-7; perhaps TRBD1 as D (6 bases). The V end lost 5 bases, the J end lost 3 bases, and 17 bases lay between the germline ends. The CDR3 is made up of 15 amino acids. DNA for the CDR3: TGTGCCAGCAGTCCTAGAATGACAGGATTCTACGAGCAGTACTTC. Amino acids: CASSPRMTGFYEQYF.

This clonotype has only a few counts. The CDR3 DNA reads TGCGCCAGCAGTCCCATAGACAGGGTTGATGGCTACACCTTC. Protein: CASSPIDRVDGYTF. The chain employs TRBV5-1 and TRBJ1-2; 7 bases are a match to TRBD1. CDR3 length equals 14 residues. Losses at the gene ends were 5 bases for V and 6 bases for J; bases not matched to a gene: 10. CDR1 SGHRS and CDR2 YFSETQ come from the germline V gene.

This clonotype was found a few times. The gene calls are TRBV12-3 or TRBV12-4 and TRBJ2-5, with 8 bases lining up with TRBD2. The CDR3 has 16 residues. V trimming: 2 bases; J trimming: 2 bases; junction bases outside the gene matches: 7. This CDR3 is CASSLSGGGRQETQYF. Here the CDR3 DNA reads TGTGCCAGCAGTTTATCTGGCGGGGGGCGGCAAGAGACCCAGTACTTC.

The J gene is TRBJ1-1, the V gene TRBV7-3; D is ambiguous. Per germline, CDR1 SGHTA and CDR2 FQGTGA. This CDR3 has 16 amino acids. V was pared by 0 bases and J by 1 base, with 12 bases between. The DNA for the CDR3 is TGTGCCAGCAGCTTAACATACGTGGGTAGGAACACTGAAGCTTTCTTT. Amino acid sequence: CASSLTYVGRNTEAFF.

This clonotype was seen only a few times. The chain links TRBV28 to TRBJ2-1, with 9 bases matching TRBD2. Per the germline V gene, CDR1 is MDHEN and CDR2 is SYDVKM. The CDR3 totals 15 residues. Trimming took 6 bases from V and 4 from J; bases not matched to a gene: 7. The CDR3 spells CASRISSGDYNEQFF. DNA for the CDR3: TGTGCCAGCAGGATTTCTAGCGGGGATTACAATGAGCAGTTCTTC.

This clonotype was observed a handful of times. The chain carries TRBV4-3 and TRBJ2-1; weak D call: TRBD2 (6 bases). The CDR3 contains 16 residues. V lost 0 bases, J lost 5 bases, and 14 bases lay in between. Germline V gives CDR1 LGHNA, CDR2 YSLEER. This chain's CDR3 is CASSQDPRGVDNEQFF. The CDR3 region has the DNA TGCGCCAGCAGCCAAGATCCTCGCGGGGTGGACAATGAGCAGTTCTTC.

V is TRBV6-2 or TRBV6-3 and J is TRBJ1-6, with D hard to call. The V gene lost 0 bases and the J gene lost 9 bases, with 12 bases spanning the gap. This CDR3 has 15 amino acids. The germline CDR1 and CDR2 sequences are MNHEY and SVGEGT. CDR3 DNA: TGTGCCAGCAGTTACTCAGCGTGGTCCTCTTCACCCCTCCACTTT. Its protein is CASSYSAWSSSPLHF.

This clonotype has just a few counts. The rearrangement joins TRBV28 to TRBJ2-7; the match to TRBD1 covers 9 bases. CDR1 is MDHEN, CDR2 SYDVKM, per germline. Trimming took 6 bases from V and 4 from J; bases not matched to a gene: 7. This CDR3 comprises 14 residues. The CDR3 DNA reads as TGTGCCAGCAGGGTACAGGGGGCACGTTACGAGCAGTACTTC. The encoded protein is CASRVQGARYEQYF.

This clonotype was seen a handful of times. The V gene is TRBV14, the J gene TRBJ2-5; 7 bases agree with TRBD1. The CDR3 loop spans 14 amino acids. Germline values: CDR1 SGHDN, CDR2 FVKESK. J gave up 1 base and V 4 bases, and 3 bases lay outside the gene matches. The CDR3 loop is CASSRWDSQETQYF. The CDR3 nucleotides read TGTGCCAGCAGCCGTTGGGACAGCCAAGAGACCCAGTACTTC.

This clonotype was seen a few times. The chain has TRBV20-1 and TRBJ2-1; the D is unclear. Germline loops: CDR1 DFQATT, CDR2 SNEGSKA (reference sequence). CDR3 length: 13 amino acids. The V gene lost 3 bases and the J gene lost 6 bases, with 12 bases spanning the gap. The CDR3 DNA reads as TGCAGTGCTAGTGGGCAGTACCTCAATGAGCAGTTCTTC. Its translation is CSASGQYLNEQFF.

This chain joins TRBV20-1 and TRBJ2-7; D might be TRBD1 or TRBD2, each matching 6 bases. Germline lookup yields CDR1 DFQATT and CDR2 SNEGSKA (reference sequence). V was shortened by 4 bases and J by 3 bases, with 10 bases between the two germline ends. The CDR3 length is 12 residues. DNA for the CDR3: TGCAGTGCTATAGGAGGGGGCTACGAGCAGTACTTC. This codes for CSAIGGGYEQYF.

This clonotype was counted only a few times. The J gene is TRBJ1-2, the V gene TRBV6-5, with 12 positions matching TRBD1. This CDR3 has 16 amino acids. Germline values: CDR1 MNHEY, CDR2 SVGAGI. Losses at the gene ends were 4 bases for V and 6 bases for J; bases not matched to a gene: 9. In DNA, the CDR3 is TGTGCCAGCAGTTTTGCCCCGGGACAGGGGGCACATGGCTACACCTTC. Protein sequence: CASSFAPGQGAHGYTF.

The genes are TRBV7-8 and TRBJ1-3; D is perhaps TRBD1 (5 bases). The V gene's germline CDR1 is SGHVS and CDR2 FQNEAQ. This CDR3 has 15 residues. V was trimmed by 1 base and J by 8 bases, leaving 15 bases between them. The chain's CDR3 is CASSLVGGEFDTIYF. The CDR3 coding sequence is TGTGCCAGCAGCTTAGTTGGAGGGGAGTTTGACACCATATATTTT.

The CDR3 here is CATSRPRGTKEGQPQHF. CDR3 coding DNA: TGTGCCACCAGCAGACCACGAGGGACAAAGGAGGGCCAGCCCCAGCATTTT. The genes are TRBV15 and TRBJ1-5, with D perhaps TRBD1 (6 bases). V was trimmed by 2 bases and J by 7 bases, leaving 21 bases between them. CDR3 length: 17 amino acids. CDR1 LNHNV and CDR2 YYDKDF come from the germline V gene (reference sequence).

This clonotype was observed a handful of times. The junction does not match germline at one end; this may be a read error. The chain uses TRBV12-3 or TRBV12-4 and TRBJ2-3, with 8 nucleotides matching TRBD2. The CDR3 runs 15 residues. CDR3 DNA: TGTGCCAGCAGTCGCAATCGGACTAAGCGGGGGCCGCCACTTTTT. Its translation: CASSRNRTKRGPPLF.

This sequence joins TRBV20-1 and TRBJ2-1; D not resolved. V lost 6 bases and J 15 bases, leaving 9 bases between the germline ends. This CDR3 comprises 8 residues. Germline V gives CDR1 DFQATT, CDR2 SNEGSKA (reference sequence). The CDR3 DNA sequence: TGCAGTGCGTCCCCACGGTTCTTC. Translated, it gives CSASPRFF.

Only one count was recorded for this clonotype. V gene TRBV4-1 combines with J gene TRBJ1-5; possibly TRBD1 for D (6 bases). The CDR3 runs to 16 residues. Germline V gives CDR1 MGHRA, CDR2 YSYEKL. Trimming pared 0 bases from V and 6 bases from J, leaving 15 bases between. CDR3 nucleotide sequence: TGCGCCAGCAGCCAAGATGGGGGCCGGGGGCCTCAGCCCCAGCATTTT. Translating it yields CASSQDGGRGPQPQHF.